Listed here are 24 T cell receptor beta chains from one sample, sequenced in a study of T cells in Graves' hyperthyroidism and ophthalmopathy. Regions amplified from RNA transcripts were the TCR beta CDR3 regions. TCR CDR3 regions were first amplified by RT-PCR with HTBI primers. TCRdb passed the multiplex PCR reads through MiXCR, listing each CDR3 protein once. The sample yields about 640,000 distinct CDR3 sequences, 20% to 25% seen once. Sequencing was done on a sample of blood. Receptors originate from a man aged 30 to 45 with Graves' ophthalmopathy.

This clonotype was observed a handful of times. The V gene is TRBV4-2, the J gene TRBJ1-3, with 8 bases fitting TRBD1. With V trimmed by 1 base and J by 0 bases, 5 bases remained unmatched. Looked up from germline, CDR1 is LGHNA and CDR2 is YNFKEQ. The CDR3 covers 17 residues. The CDR3 sequence: CASSQGRDRSSGNTIYF. CDR3 nucleotides: TGTGCCAGCAGCCAAGGACGGGACAGGAGCTCTGGAAACACCATATATTTT.

This clonotype has just a few counts. V gene TRBV28 combines with J gene TRBJ1-5, with 11 nucleotides matching TRBD1. V lost 7 bases, J lost 4 bases, and 12 bases stayed unmatched. The CDR3 spans 17 residues. The germline V gene has CDR1 MDHEN and CDR2 SYDVKM. The CDR3 DNA is TGTGCCAGCAATTTTTTGAGTGGACAGGGGGCGAATCAGCCCCAGCATTTT. Translation gives CASNFLSGQGANQPQHF.

In this sample, this clonotype turned up many times. The gene calls are TRBV30 and TRBJ1-5, with D possibly matching TRBD1 (5 bases). Per germline, CDR1 GTSNPN and CDR2 SVGIG (reference sequence). Trimming removed 2 bases at V and 4 bases at J, with 9 bases between. This CDR3 is built from 13 residues. The CDR3 sequence: CAWSYGGNQPQHF. The DNA of the CDR3 is TGTGCCTGGAGTTATGGGGGGAATCAGCCCCAGCATTTT.

The rearrangement uses TRBV5-1 and TRBJ2-7; 10 positions agree with TRBD1. Germline CDR1 SGHRS, CDR2 YFSETQ. J was trimmed by 4 bases and V by 0 bases; bases with no gene match: 4. The CDR3 covers 15 residues. The CDR3 DNA sequence: TGCGCCAGCAGCTTGGTCTCGGGACAGGGGTACGAGCAGTACTTC. As protein: CASSLVSGQGYEQYF.

This clonotype showed up many times. V gene TRBV20-1 combines with J gene TRBJ2-1; TRBD2 is a possible D gene (5 bases). CDR1 is DFQATT, CDR2 SNEGSKA, per germline (reference sequence). The CDR3 has 14 residues. V was clipped by 6 bases and J by 1 base, with 13 bases between them. DNA of the CDR3: TGCAGTGCCAGGAGGACCGCGTCCTACAATGAGCAGTTCTTC. Its translation: CSARRTASYNEQFF.

With respect to this clonotype: Its ends do not fully match the called genes, so a read error is possible. The chain joins TRBV16 to TRBJ2-7; maybe TRBD1 (6 bases). From germline, CDR1 is KGHSY and CDR2 FQNENV. This CDR3 spans 14 amino acids. CDR3 coding DNA: TGTGCCAGCAGCCAAGACAGGCTCACCTACGAGAAGTACTTC. Its protein is CASSQDRLTYEKYF.

In DNA, the CDR3 is TGTGCCAGCAGCTCCCCATCTGGGGCGACTAGCGGGAAACTTACCGGGGAGCTGTTTTTT. Protein product: CASSSPSGATSGKLTGELFF. V and J are TRBV7-9 and TRBJ2-2; 11 nucleotides agree with TRBD2. V lost 4 bases and J lost 5; bases outside the gene matches: 18. CDR1 is SEHNR and CDR2 is FQNEAQ in the germline V gene (reference sequence). The CDR3 spans 20 residues.

This clonotype has just a few counts. The rearrangement links TRBV20-1 to TRBJ1-2; D possibly corresponds to TRBD1 (5 bases). Germline V CDR1 and CDR2: DFQATT, SNEGSKA (reference sequence). The CDR3 is 12 residues long. CDR3 in amino acids: CSPVGEQYGYTF. The CDR3 DNA reads as TGCAGCCCAGTGGGGGAACAATATGGCTACACCTTC.

The sample holds a few counts of this clonotype. The rearrangement links TRBV11-1 to TRBJ1-1, with D uncertain. The CDR3 extends over 18 amino acids. Trimming removed 5 bases from V and 0 bases from J, with 22 bases in between. Germline CDR1 SGHAT, CDR2 FQDESV (reference sequence). The CDR3 spells CASSPAYWQSLLNTEAFF. The DNA for the CDR3 is TGTGCCAGCAGCCCTGCCTATTGGCAGTCGCTTTTGAACACTGAAGCTTTCTTT.

This clonotype has just a few counts. The V call is TRBV29-1, the J call TRBJ2-1; no clear D gene. CDR1 and CDR2 from the germline V gene are SQVTM and ANQGSEA. This CDR3 has 11 residues. V shed 7 bases and J shed 5 bases, with 9 bases lying between them. Here the CDR3 reads CSAGDHNEQFF. CDR3 DNA: TGCAGCGCTGGGGATCACAATGAGCAGTTCTTC.

This clonotype was counted between two and nine times. The chain has TRBV19 and TRBJ2-3, with D unclear. CDR3 length: 12 residues. V lost 6 bases and J lost 5, with 9 bases in between. Germline assignment: CDR1 LNHDA and CDR2 SQIVND (reference sequence). The CDR3 DNA reads as TGTGCCAGTAGCCCGATAGGAGATACGCAGTATTTT. This codes for CASSPIGDTQYF.

This clonotype was counted many times. The V and J genes are TRBV2 and TRBJ2-5; TRBD1 aligns across 10 bases. The CDR3 runs 13 residues. Germline CDR1 SNHLY, CDR2 FYNNEI. V trimming: 6 bases; J trimming: 3 bases; junction bases outside the gene matches: 1. The DNA for the CDR3 is TGTGCCAGCAGCGGGACAGGGGAAGAGACCCAGTACTTC. This sequence encodes CASSGTGEETQYF.

This clonotype has just a few counts. The rearrangement uses TRBV12-3 or TRBV12-4 and TRBJ2-2, with 7 bases fitting TRBD2. The CDR3 extends over 16 amino acids. Trimming cost V 3 bases and J 5 bases; bases outside gene matches: 9. CDR3 protein: CASSLVGGSRTGELFF. As DNA, the CDR3 is TGTGCCAGCAGTTTGGTCGGCGGGAGTCGGACCGGGGAGCTGTTTTTT.

This clonotype was found a few times. This chain links TRBV6-2 or TRBV6-3 with TRBJ2-5; D is unresolved. V lost 8 bases, J lost 3 bases, and 7 bases lay in between. This CDR3 comprises 11 residues. Germline CDR1 and CDR2: MNHEY and SVGEGT. The CDR3 loop is CASPEEETQYF. The CDR3 DNA follows: TGTGCCAGCCCAGAAGAAGAGACCCAGTACTTC.

As regards this clonotype: No conserved phenylalanine or tryptophan is present at the end of the CDR3, so a read error is the likely explanation. The chain employs TRBV5-1 and TRBJ2-7; D possibly matches TRBD1 or TRBD2 (5 bases each). In germline, CDR1 is SGHRS, CDR2 YFSETQ. The V end was cut by 2 bases, the J end by 5 bases, with 17 bases between. The CDR3 consists of 15 residues. The CDR3 protein is CASSFGLDLGDEQYL. CDR3 coding DNA: TGCGCCAGCAGCTTTGGGCTGGACTTGGGGGACGAGCAGTACCTC.

The V call is TRBV10-2, the J call TRBJ2-2, with 7 bases that match TRBD2. The CDR3 contains 12 residues. Trimming cost V 7 bases and J 9 bases; bases outside gene matches: 5. Germline CDR1 and CDR2: WSHSY and SAAADI. The CDR3 protein is CASIREGRELFF. In DNA, the CDR3 is TGCGCCAGCATAAGGGAGGGGCGGGAGCTGTTTTTT.

The sample holds a few counts of this clonotype. This may stem from a read error, because a much larger clone lies one nucleotide away. V is TRBV7-6 and J is TRBJ2-1, with 11 positions matching TRBD1. After removal of 3 bases from V and 5 bases from J, the junction contained 0 bases not matched to a gene. This CDR3 spans 14 amino acids. Looked up from germline, CDR1 is SGHVS and CDR2 is FNYEAQ. In DNA form, the CDR3 reads TGTGCCAGCAGCTTGGACAGGGGGCACAATGAGCAGTTCTTC. Encoded protein: CASSLDRGHNEQFF.

V is TRBV10-3 and J is TRBJ2-3, with D perhaps matching TRBD1 or TRBD2 (5 bases each). Trimming cost V 10 bases and J 0 bases, with 17 bases left between them. The CDR3 consists of 15 residues. The V gene's germline CDR1 is ENHRY and CDR2 SYGVKD. CDR3 sequence reads: CATLDGGASTDTQYF. CDR3 sequence (DNA): TGTGCCACCCTGGATGGGGGTGCTAGCACAGATACGCAGTATTTT.

The V gene is TRBV27, the J gene TRBJ1-2; perhaps TRBD1 as D (5 bases). V was clipped by 2 bases and J by 3 bases, with 16 bases between them. The CDR3 is made up of 16 amino acids. Germline lookup yields CDR1 MNHEY and CDR2 SMNVEV (reference sequence). CDR3 sequence (DNA): TGTGCCAGCAGTTTAATGGGGGGGAGTCGGGACTATGGCTACACCTTC. This sequence encodes CASSLMGGSRDYGYTF.

The table lists this clonotype with a few counts. The chain couples TRBV11-2 to TRBJ1-4, with D uncertain. The CDR3 length is 14 residues. Germline loops: CDR1 SGHAT, CDR2 FQNNGV. With 5 bases removed from V and 2 bases from J, the gap between germline ends came to 9 bases. This CDR3 reads CASSQAGTNEKLFF. DNA for the CDR3: TGTGCCAGCAGCCAAGCGGGTACTAATGAAAAACTGTTTTTT. Filled out from reference TRBV11-2 and TRBJ1-4, the complete variable domain reads EAGVAQSPRYKIIEKRQSVAFWCNPISGHATLYWYQQILGQGPKLLIQFQNNGVVDDSQLPKDRFSAERLKGVDSTLKIQPAKLEDSAVYLCASSQAGTNEKLFFGSGTQLSVL.

The V call is TRBV18, the J call TRBJ2-5; no reliable D call. The V end lost 3 bases, the J end lost 2 bases, and 10 bases lay between the germline ends. The CDR3 sequence is 14 residues long. Per germline, CDR1 KGHSH and CDR2 LQKENI. CDR3 sequence: CASSPEVLQETQYF. The CDR3 DNA is TGTGCCAGCTCACCGGAAGTACTGCAAGAGACCCAGTACTTC. The whole variable domain, remainder taken from reference TRBV18 and TRBJ2-5, is NAGVMQNPRHLVRRRGQEARLRCSPMKGHSHVYWYRQLPEEGLKFMVYLQKENIIDESGMPKERFSAEFPKEGPSILRIQQVVRGDSAAYFCASSPEVLQETQYFGPGTRLLVL.

V gene TRBV6-2 or TRBV6-3 combines with J gene TRBJ1-1; D is unclear. Per the germline V gene, CDR1 is MNHEY and CDR2 is SVGEGT. V gave up 0 bases and J gave up 0 bases, with 2 bases separating them. The CDR3 covers 13 residues. Here the CDR3 reads CASSYSLNTEAFF. The CDR3 coding sequence is TGTGCCAGCAGTTACTCGTTGAACACTGAAGCTTTCTTT.

The chain combines TRBV5-1 with TRBJ2-5; D gene uncertain. Germline V gives CDR1 SGHRS, CDR2 YFSETQ. The length of the CDR3 is 15 residues. V gave up 1 base and J gave up 2 bases, with 12 bases separating them. The CDR3 coding sequence is TGCGCCAGCAGCTTGTTTGGAGCAGAACAAGAGACCCAGTACTTC. Protein sequence: CASSLFGAEQETQYF.

This clonotype was found many times. CDR3 DNA: TGTGCCAGCAGGGGGACTAGCGGGAGGGTGCGAGAGACCCAGTACTTC. This gives the protein CASRGTSGRVRETQYF. The J gene is TRBJ2-5, the V gene TRBV2; 16 bases are shared with TRBD2. CDR1 and CDR2 from the germline V gene are SNHLY and FYNNEI. Germline trimming cut 6 bases from V and 4 bases from J; bases unmatched to any gene: 5. CDR3 length: 16 amino acids.